This T cell receptor beta chain was identified during a study of cytomegalovirus exposure and HLA in healthy donors. An approximately 130-subject validation cohort, separate from the roughly 670-subject first cohort, supplied the donors. As to this clone: What it recognizes is unknown.

Data came from immunoSEQ multiplex PCR; TCRdb stores just in-frame clones and leaves some out. The sample lists about 180,000 clones; 85% were seen once. Notes on the study in general: Subsequent analysis showed first-cohort TCR clusters tending to co-occur in 120 validation repertoires. A classifier reportedly called cytomegalovirus status with high sensitivity and specificity. Investigators reported 164 TCR beta chains as tied to cytomegalovirus.

V dropped 4 bases and J dropped 5; count of bases not matched to a gene: 3. CDR3 size: 14 residues. Germline CDR1 reads SNHLY; CDR2 reads FYNNEI. The sequencing input was PBMCs. The clonotype originates from a man aged 18 to 35 in good health and CMV-seropositive. This chain uses TRBV2 with TRBJ1-3; 9 bases fit TRBD1. The CDR3 bases are TGTGCCAGCAGTGTAGACAGGGGGAGAAACACCATATATTTT. This translates into CASSVDRGRNTIYF.